This T cell receptor (beta chain) was observed in a study of T-cell reconstitution after alpha-beta-depleted transplantation in children. Study outcomes and limitations: The origin of alpha-beta T cells about two months after transplant was reportedly several hundred expanded graft clones. In some patients, recipient T cells and intrathymic progenitors surviving conditioning explained high day-60 diversity.

The CDR3 spans 13 residues. CDR1 DFQATT and CDR2 SNEGSKA come from the germline V gene (reference sequence). Trimming removed 2 bases at V and 2 bases at J, with 6 bases between. The TCRbeta library was prepared with unique molecular identifiers. TCRdb reprocessed the PCR reads via MiXCR and lists one record per CDR3 protein. The table includes hundreds of thousands of distinct CDR3 sequences, around 15% detected once. Worth noting for this clonotype: The target antigen is unknown.

The TCR sequence derives from a boy in the first two years of life who had a stem cell transplant for Wiskott-Aldrich syndrome, so the T cells may come from the graft donor. The chain links TRBV20-1 to TRBJ1-4; no clear D gene. Sequencing was performed on PBMCs, mostly from graft donor cells, taken 360 days after TCRalphabeta/CD19-depleted stem cell transplant. The CDR3 sequence: CSARRLTNEKLFF. The CDR3 region has the DNA TGCAGTGCTAGAAGGCTTACTAATGAAAAACTGTTTTTT.